This TCR beta chain was profiled in a study of spatial heterogeneity in lung cancer. The wider study: Detection consistently captured more beta-chain sequences than alpha-chain sequences. Study observations and caveats: Ubiquitous expanded tumor TCRs were seen in blood more at resection than at follow-up.

TCRdb passed the 5' RACE reads through MiXCR, listing each CDR3 protein once. Among more than 45,000 distinct CDR3 sequences, around 5.2% were seen once, and the ten largest hold roughly 10%. This clonotype was seen many times. Antigen: not known. Germline lookup yields CDR1 SEHNR and CDR2 FQNEAQ (reference sequence). The CDR3 sequence is 14 residues long. V was trimmed by 1 base and J by 6 bases, leaving 13 bases between them. As to time point: sample taken at primary tumor resection. Tumor, nontumor lung or frozen PBMC supplied whole RNA that was sequenced unsorted. This chain links TRBV7-9 with TRBJ2-7, with D possibly TRBD2 on 5 matching bases. The origin of this receptor is a male donor with early-stage non-small cell lung cancer. The source was PBMCs, collected at surgery. In nucleotides, the CDR3 is TGTGCCAGCAGCTTAGGGCTAGCCGGGGTCGAGCAGTACTTC. Translated, it gives CASSLGLAGVEQYF. The whole variable domain, filled in from reference TRBV7-9 and TRBJ2-7, reads DTGVSQNPRHKITKRGQNVTFRCDPISEHNRLYWYRQTLGQGPEFLTYFQNEAQLEKSRLLSDRFSAERPKGSFSTLEIQRTEQGDSAMYLCASSLGLAGVEQYFGPGTRLTVT.